This T cell receptor (beta chain) stems from a study of blood T cell repertoires in COVID-19. On the study more broadly: Researchers got acute and convalescent COVID-19 samples from the United States, Italy and Spain. T cells, B-cell-depleted T cells, or PBMCs supplied cDNA or gDNA.

Assay used: immunoSEQ multiplex PCR; TCRdb lists only in-frame clones, some missing. The sample holds under 60,000 clones; roughly 87% are singletons and the top ten take about a tenth. The CDR3 spans 13 residues. This clone was seen more than once but under ten times. The sequenced sample consisted of peripheral blood. The rearrangement joins TRBV21-1 to TRBJ2-5; the table's D gene call, TRBD1, was not cross checked with the DNA. TRBV21-1 represents a pseudogene. The TCR sequence derives from a human donor with acute or convalescent COVID-19. The donor label of this sample is uncertain. CDR3 sequence: CAGDLDSQETQYF. The CDR3 coding sequence is TGTGCCGGGGATTTGGACAGCCAAGAGACCCAGTACTTC.